In this sample, the clone carrying this TCR beta chain turned up a few times. As yet, its antigen is unknown. Germline-derived CDR1 and CDR2 are LGHDT and YNNKEL (reference sequence). With 0 bases removed from V and 4 bases from J, the gap between germline ends came to 7 bases. The CDR3 spans 14 residues. These data come from a study of T cell repertoires in cytomegalovirus infection. Study at large: Matching HLA type, along with CMV infection, was indicated by public TCR beta signatures.

TCRdb analysed the reads with MiXCR anew, one entry per CDR3 protein. The sample carries roughly 920,000 distinct CDR3 sequences, approximately 33% recorded once. This TCR derives from a human donor in good health (CMV status not recorded). Some clones in this sample may be carry-over from other donors' samples. Sequencing used cultured CD8+ T cells from PBMCs, obtained from culture after CMV antigen stimulation. The chain couples TRBV3-1 to TRBJ1-5; no reliable D call. CDR3 sequence reads: CASSQDIRNQPQHF. CDR3 nucleotide sequence: TGTGCCAGCAGCCAAGATATCAGAAATCAGCCCCAGCATTTT. Using reference TRBV3-1 and TRBJ1-5 for the parts outside the CDR3, the full variable domain is DTAVSQTPKYLVTQMGNDKSIKCEQNLGHDTMYWYKQDSKKFLKIMFSYNNKELIINETVPNRFSPKSPDKAHLNLHINSLELGDSAVYFCASSQDIRNQPQHFGDGTRLSIL.